This T cell receptor beta chain was recovered during a study of blood T cell repertoires in COVID-19. Study details: Samples of COVID-19 (acute and convalescent) were obtained from the United States, Italy and Spain. T cells, B-cell-depleted T cells, or PBMCs supplied cDNA or gDNA.

Germline loops: CDR1 SGDLS, CDR2 YYNGEE. The CDR3 contains 15 residues. The germline V and J ends were trimmed by 0 bases and 8 bases, with 14 bases remaining between them. In the study's own analysis: Amplified reference gene primers provided the basis for estimating nucleated cell counts. Data came from immunoSEQ multiplex PCR; TCRdb stores just in-frame clones and leaves some out. The DNA was the basis for D and trimming; V, J and clone size are from that table. The repertoire includes over 150,000 clones, approximately 86% of them detected once, and 2.5% to 3.5% sits in the top ten. The V and J genes are TRBV9 and TRBJ1-4; the D gene is possibly TRBD1 (6 bases). This receptor was obtained from a middle-aged man with active or convalescent COVID-19. The sample comprised peripheral blood. As DNA, the CDR3 is TGTGCCAGCAGCGTAGATGGGGGCGGTGGGGAAAAACTGTTTTTT. Amino acids: CASSVDGGGGEKLFF.